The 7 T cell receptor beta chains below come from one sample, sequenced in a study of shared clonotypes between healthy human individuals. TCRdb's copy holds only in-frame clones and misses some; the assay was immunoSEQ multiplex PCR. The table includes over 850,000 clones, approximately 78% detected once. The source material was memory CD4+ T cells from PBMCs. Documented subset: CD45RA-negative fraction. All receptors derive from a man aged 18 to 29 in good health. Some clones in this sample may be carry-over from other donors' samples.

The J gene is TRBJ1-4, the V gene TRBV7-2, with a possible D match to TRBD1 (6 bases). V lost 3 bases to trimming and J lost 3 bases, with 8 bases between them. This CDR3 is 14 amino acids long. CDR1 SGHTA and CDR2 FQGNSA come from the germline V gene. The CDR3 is CASSFRGSNEKLFF. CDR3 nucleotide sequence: TGTGCCAGCAGCTTCAGGGGATCTAATGAAAAACTGTTTTTT. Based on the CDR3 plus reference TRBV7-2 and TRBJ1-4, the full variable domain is GAGVSQSPSNKVTEKGKDVELRCDPISGHTALYWYRQSLGQGLEFLIYFQGNSAPDKSGLPSDRFSAERTGGSVSTLTIQRTQQEDSAVYLCASSFRGSNEKLFFGSGTQLSVL.

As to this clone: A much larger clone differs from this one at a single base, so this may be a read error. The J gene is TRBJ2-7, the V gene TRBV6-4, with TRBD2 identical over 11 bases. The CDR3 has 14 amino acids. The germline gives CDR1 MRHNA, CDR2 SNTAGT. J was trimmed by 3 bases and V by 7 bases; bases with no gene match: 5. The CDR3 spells CASIAGTSGYEQYF. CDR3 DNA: TGTGCCAGCATTGCCGGGACTAGCGGCTACGAGCAGTACTTC.

DNA of the CDR3: TGTGCCAGCAGCCAAGGAGACAGGGGGCCGGTCTCTGAAGCTTTCTTT. The encoded protein is CASSQGDRGPVSEAFF. V is TRBV4-2 and J is TRBJ1-1; TRBD1 agrees at 10 bases. Per germline, CDR1 LGHNA and CDR2 YNFKEQ. The CDR3 has 16 residues. J gave up 6 bases and V 1 base, and 8 bases lay outside the gene matches.

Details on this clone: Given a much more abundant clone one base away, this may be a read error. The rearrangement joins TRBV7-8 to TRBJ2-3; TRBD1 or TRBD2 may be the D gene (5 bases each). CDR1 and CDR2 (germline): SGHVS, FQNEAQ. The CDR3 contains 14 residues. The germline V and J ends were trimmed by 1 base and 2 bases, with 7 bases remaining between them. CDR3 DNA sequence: TGTGCCAGCAGCTTAGGAGGGGTCACAGATACGCAGTATTTT. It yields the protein CASSLGGVTDTQYF.

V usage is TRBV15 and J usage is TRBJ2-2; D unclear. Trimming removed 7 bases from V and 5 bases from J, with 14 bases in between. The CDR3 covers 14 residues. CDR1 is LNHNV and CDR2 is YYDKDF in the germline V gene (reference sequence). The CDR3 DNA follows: TGTGCCACCAACCGGGCCTTTCAAACCGGGGAGCTGTTTTTT. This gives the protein CATNRAFQTGELFF.

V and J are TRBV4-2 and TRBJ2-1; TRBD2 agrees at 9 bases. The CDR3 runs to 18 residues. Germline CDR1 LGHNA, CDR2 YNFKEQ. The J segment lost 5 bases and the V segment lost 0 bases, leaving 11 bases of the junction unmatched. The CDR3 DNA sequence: TGTGCCAGCAGCCAAGATGTCAGAAGGAGCGGGAGGAACAATGAGCAGTTCTTC. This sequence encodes CASSQDVRRSGRNNEQFF.

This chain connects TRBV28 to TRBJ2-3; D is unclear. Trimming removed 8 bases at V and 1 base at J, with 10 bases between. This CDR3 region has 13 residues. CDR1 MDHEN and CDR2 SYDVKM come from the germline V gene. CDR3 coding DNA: TGTGCCAGCGGCCTCCATGGCACAGATACGCAGTATTTT. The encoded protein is CASGLHGTDTQYF.